This T cell receptor (beta chain) was observed in a study of graft-versus-host responses after intestinal transplantation. Whole-study results and caveats: The authors found GvH clones in recipient marrow, some appearing first in ileum or blood.

The repertoire was sequenced with immunoSEQ multiplex PCR; TCRdb's copy has only in-frame clones and lacks some. The sample comprises roughly 20,000 clones, 35% to 45% of which are singletons, and roughly 1% rests with the top ten. CDR3 length equals 13 residues. The germline V and J ends were trimmed by 1 base and 5 bases, with 6 bases remaining between them. Per germline, CDR1 KGHSH and CDR2 LQKENI. This TCR derives from a human patient who received an intestinal transplant. This chain links TRBV18 with TRBJ1-5; D unresolved. The sequencing here drew on alloreactive CD4+ T cells from a mixed lymphocyte reaction culture, taken before intestinal transplant. The subset denotes: CFSE-low proliferating T cells sorted from roughly 6-day pre-transplant mixed lymphocyte reaction (GvH or HvG direction). CDR3 bases: TGTGCCAGCTCACCACGTGAAGATCAGCCCCAGCATTTT. The encoded protein is CASSPREDQPQHF.